A selection of T cell receptor beta chains follows, all from one sample in a study of blood T cell repertoires in COVID-19. The method was immunoSEQ multiplex PCR; TCRdb's version includes in-frame clones alone and lacks a portion of them. The top ten hold over 2.5% of the sample, which has about 400,000 clones, around nine tenths seen once. Sequenced material: peripheral blood. The receptor set was obtained from a human donor in a cohort sampled during active COVID-19. The CDR3 runs from the conserved cysteine through the conserved F or W. D genes are given only for firm matches. Expanded clones get a size class; other rows say once, few or many, or leave the size out.

clone_size	v_call	d_call	j_call	cdr3_nt	cdr3_aa
-	TRBV11-3	TRBD1	TRBJ2-2	TGTGCCAGCAGCTCGGGACAGGGATATGCCGGGGAGCTGTTTTTT	CASSSGQGYAGELFF
-	TRBV28	TRBD1	TRBJ1-5	TGTGCCAGCAGTTCCCCGGGACAGGCAAATCAGCCCCAGCATTTT	CASSSPGQANQPQHF
-	TRBV3-1/TRBV3-2	-	TRBJ2-5	TGTGCCAGCAGCCAAGCCCCAGCGGCAGAGACCCAGTACTTC	CASSQAPAAETQYF
-	TRBV7-3	TRBD2	TRBJ2-3	TGTGCCAGCAGCCCGCGAAGCGGGAGCGGCACAGATACGCAGTATTTT	CASSPRSGSGTDTQYF
-	TRBV12-3/TRBV12-4	-	TRBJ2-2	TGTGCCAGCAGCCGCACCGGGGAGCTGTTTTTT	CASSRTGELFF
once	TRBV3-1/TRBV3-2	-	TRBJ2-5	TGTGCCAGCAGCCAAGTTTTGTATGAGACCCAGTACTTC	CASSQVLYETQYF
-	TRBV3-1/TRBV3-2	-	TRBJ1-1	TGTGCCAGCAGCCAACCGGGGAGGAACACTGAAGCTTTCTTT	CASSQPGRNTEAFF
-	TRBV28	TRBD2	TRBJ2-7	TGTGCCAGCAGTTTTCGCGCGCGGGGGAGTTACGAGCAGTACTTC	CASSFRARGSYEQYF
-	TRBV28	-	TRBJ1-3	TGTGCCAGTTTTGCGCAGGGATCTGGAAACACCATATATTTT	CASFAQGSGNTIYF
few	TRBV9	TRBD2	TRBJ2-3	TGTACGACTAGCGGGAGGAGCGGGAATACTAGCACAGATACGCAGTATTTT	CTTSGRSGNTSTDTQYF
-	TRBV11-2	TRBD1	TRBJ2-7	TGTGCCAGCAGCTTGGGACAGGGAATCGGCGAGCAGTACTTC	CASSLGQGIGEQYF
-	TRBV2	-	TRBJ1-6	TGTGCCACCAAGGCGGATAGTTATAATTCACCCCTCCACTTT	CATKADSYNSPLHF
-	TRBV21-1	-	TRBJ2-7	TGTGCCAGCAGCAAAGCGGACAGAATCAACGAGCAGTACTTC	CASSKADRINEQYF
-	TRBV4-1	-	TRBJ1-1	TGCGCCAGCAGCCAAGACATGGGTCCCGCAGGGGACACTGAAGCTTTCTTT	CASSQDMGPAGDTEAFF
-	TRBV6-1	TRBD1	TRBJ2-5	TGTGCCAGCAGTGAAAACAGGGGAAACCAAGAGACCCAGTACTTC	CASSENRGNQETQYF
-	TRBV28	-	TRBJ2-3	TGTGCCAGCAGTTCCCCAGGCTCCAGATCCACAGATACGCAGTATTTT	CASSSPGSRSTDTQYF
-	TRBV9	TRBD2	TRBJ2-1	TGTGCCAGCAGCGTTAGCGGGGGGTCCTACAATGAGCAGTTCTTC	CASSVSGGSYNEQFF